This entry concerns a single T cell receptor beta chain. Its antigen is not yet known. Base qualities are not recorded, but no much larger clone differs from it by a single base. These data come from a study of cytomegalovirus exposure and HLA in healthy donors (dated by TCRdb to about 2017). Regarding the study in general: According to an earlier analysis of a few hundred of the donors, some 180 million T cells yielded roughly 110 million unique TCR beta sequences and approximately 280 Gb of sequence data. About 320 gigabases of sequencing data and approximately 93 million unique TCR sequences were included in an early release covering around 600 HLA-typed donors. Of the 300 to 500 genotyped donors, less than 90% were placed in the genetic ancestry cluster associated with self-reported Caucasian donors. The study aimed to test whether cataloging public T cell receptors could reveal signatures of past pathogen exposure. The T cell repertoires of 670 or so subjects were profiled by immunosequencing and related to cytomegalovirus serostatus. A separate validation cohort of over a hundred different subjects was used in addition to the 666-subject first cohort. To predict cytomegalovirus infection status, the study brought together high-throughput TCR immunosequencing, statistical association of individual TCRs with disease status, and machine learning. In a later analysis, previously published TCR beta repertoires from 666 donors were re-analyzed and high-resolution HLA genotyping was added so that TCR occurrence patterns could be studied. The later analysis used no new phenotypic data to find candidate immune exposures, relying instead on TCR beta sequences and their occurrence across donors. In an earlier analysis of 587 of the donors, high-throughput TCR beta sequencing was used to judge whether each TCR beta V gene segment behaved as functional or pseudogenic. Alongside the repertoire data, information on donor age, sex, ethnicity and CMV serostatus was compiled. Genome-wide SNP genotypes for about 55% of the 666 donors were used in a later genetic analysis, which treated that subset as a discovery cohort. All discovery cohort repertoires had been generated using a single sequencing platform. HLA typing included class I and class II loci at four-digit resolution. Typing coverage differed by locus: A, B, C, DRB1 and DQB1 were typed in roughly 620-630 donors, DQA1 in about 510, DPA1 in 606, and DPB1 in 400 to 490. Roughly five DR-DQ haplotypes were treated as single units for association and clustering because of strong linkage in the cohort. Among roughly 370 genotyped donors of the cohort, an average of roughly 240,000 unique TCR beta nucleotide sequences were sequenced per donor, roughly 20% of them non-productive. Study-wide findings and limitations: Most CMV-associated TCR beta chains appeared to be HLA-restricted in a later analysis, and the HLA associations seemed to be driven largely by CMV exposure. A group of highly shared sequence variants was considered likely to be a technical artifact of the sequencing pipeline. A later analysis found that HLA-associated TCR beta chains were more clonally expanded and had lower generation probabilities than equally common non-associated chains. Several of the top co-occurrence clusters appeared to be linked to parvovirus B19, influenza, CMV and Epstein-Barr virus, according to a later analysis. A further reported finding was that TCR beta sequences accurately predicted the HLA-A and HLA-B alleles for most subjects in the first cohort. Most TCR sequences were seen in very few donors, while some public TCRs were found in many individuals. In the study, approximately 150 TCR beta chains were listed as associated with cytomegalovirus. Strong co-occurrence of HLA alleles, especially DR and DQ, made assigning TCR associations to individual alleles difficult. Because counts were too low, some 16 rarely observed V segments, including chromosome 9 orphons, were excluded from the earlier analysis of several hundred of the donors. Broadly in line with IMGT annotations, most TCR beta V segments showed up in productive rearrangements about 90% or about 30% of the time in an earlier analysis of 450 to 750 of the donors. The classifier was reported to diagnose cytomegalovirus status with high specificity and sensitivity in both the original and validation cohorts. An association between a missense DCLRE1C variant and V-gene and J-gene trimming of TCR beta chains was found in a later genetic analysis and replicated in an independent cohort. A later analysis found that TCR association rates varied across HLA loci, with DRB1 alleles showing the most associated TCRs and HLA-C alleles the fewest. In vitro tests confirmed that a few of the cytomegalovirus-associated TCR beta chains recognize cytomegalovirus antigens. Because some donors lacked HLA typing at each locus, the association tests relied only on the typed subset. Linkage disequilibrium might explain the correlated functional status among segregating V segments, but an unknown experimental factor could not be ruled out. Only TCR beta chains were sequenced in this cohort, and the absence of alpha or paired-chain data limited detectable features. The authors suggested that the approach could potentially be extended to other disease states and immunological phenotypes. In a later genetic analysis, fewer N-insertions in productive TCRs were reported among donors in an Asian-associated ancestry cluster than the roughly 710-donor mean. CMV serostatus was the only immune exposure information available for the cohort. The 87-base-pair reads could not distinguish some IMGT-functional V segments, including TRBV6-2 and TRBV6-3, so those segments were excluded. In a later analysis, 15,000 to 20,000 TCR beta sequences were associated with specific HLA alleles at a false discovery rate of 0.05. The presence/absence analyses assumed that sequencing depth was roughly uniform across donors, and that assumption may not be true.

The cohort was made up of several hundred healthy bone marrow donors. Cohort members were all nominally healthy when sampled, although unrecorded immune exposures were likely present. The donor was CMV seropositive and was included in the group of approximately 310 seropositive cohort members. Each donor provided a peripheral blood sample, and peripheral blood mononuclear cells were used for TCR beta sequencing. The Qiagen DNeasy Blood Extraction Kit was used to extract genomic DNA from the blood cell samples. Library creation used the immunoSEQ multiplex PCR assay. The multiplex PCR relied on a mix of 60 forward primers for TCR Vbeta segments and 13 reverse primers for TCR Jbeta segments. The CDR3 region of rearranged TCR beta genes was amplified from genomic DNA with a multiplex PCR assay. The Illumina HiSeq System was used to sequence the amplified TCR beta libraries as 87-base-pair reads. The study's processing was this. A later analysis tallied around 87 million unique TCR beta chains across the 666 repertoires, and some 10 million of those chains were shared by two or more donors. Raw reads were error-corrected and collapsed into unique sequences by a nearest-neighbor algorithm in which closely related sequences were merged to remove PCR and sequencing errors. V, D and J gene segments were assigned by aligning CDR3 sequences to IMGT reference sequences. For a sequence to be retained, a match of at least six nucleotides was required to both a V gene segment and a J gene segment. A rearrangement was called productive if the CDR3 had no stop codons and remained in frame with V and J, and every other rearrangement was called non-productive. CDR3 was defined according to IMGT convention as the region running from the second conserved V-encoded cysteine to the conserved J-encoded phenylalanine. Sequences without an unambiguous match to a single V gene segment were excluded from the earlier analysis of several hundred of the donors. An earlier analysis of several hundred of the donors called V segments functional above 56.7% productive rearrangements and segregating when the between-donor standard deviation exceeded 5%. A statistical classification framework was developed to diagnose cytomegalovirus status using the catalog of TCR beta chain sequences. V and J gene assignment, in a later analysis, came from comparing TCR nucleotide sequences with IMGT/GENE-DB human TR gene sequences. In a later analysis, CDR3 sequences and most-parsimonious VDJ recombination scenarios were assigned using the TCRdist pipeline. A later analysis defined each TCR beta chain by its CDR3 amino acid sequence plus V-gene family, and excluded reads lacking a unique V-gene family. A later analysis removed 450 to 600 highly shared, low-generation-probability nucleotide sequences to deal with suspected cross-contamination and a sequencing artifact. In a later analysis, a clonal expansion index was calculated for each public chain from normalized within-repertoire ranks of inferred template counts. In a later analysis, generation probabilities were computed with a VDJ recombination model fitted to out-of-frame rearrangements, and the resulting probabilities were checked against IGoR. In a later analysis, hypergeometric tests were used to score TCR-TCR, TCR-HLA and TCR-CMV co-occurrence, with a repertoire-size bias correction applied to TCR pairs. A later analysis estimated false discovery rates by permuting HLA or CMV assignments 20 times. A later analysis grouped co-occurring TCRs with DBSCAN, adding TCRdist sequence similarity when clustering within HLA-allele-positive subsets. For co-occurrence clustering, repertoires with fewer than 30,000 or more than 120,000 public chains were excluded, along with four or five repertoires with anomalous nucleotide sharing. TCRdb took over this immuneACCESS table, retaining in-frame rearrangements with V and J assigned. Such tables are incomplete; in checked studies, under half of the missing clones stem from an unresolved V gene, and the remainder is unexplained. V and J calls and clone size are copied from that table; D and trimming were computed from the DNA. The sample table shows 130,000 to 150,000 clones, and 78% are seen once. Together, the top ten hold 3% of the sample.

V loses 4 bases at its end and J loses 4 bases; junction bases beyond the gene matches: 7. CDR1 SGHDT and CDR2 YYEEEE were looked up in the germline V gene. The CDR3 holds 15 amino acids from the cysteine to the phenylalanine. Solely the CDR3 DNA is kept, with 45 bases framed from the first base. Recombination linked TRBV5-6 to TRBJ2-1, and 8 bases in between align with TRBD2. Sequences were obtained from PBMCs. This TCR derives from a man in his forties in good health and CMV-seropositive. CDR3 region: CASSGLALGYNEQFF. The DNA sequence reads TGTGCCAGCAGCGGACTAGCCCTGGGGTACAATGAGCAGTTCTTC.